Listed below are T cell receptor beta chains from one sample, sequenced in a study of blood T cell repertoires in COVID-19. Clones were read by immunoSEQ multiplex PCR, and TCRdb kept only the in-frame ones, dropping some. The data contain about 200,000 clones, more than 70% of them seen just once; the ten biggest clones take up over 15%. The specimen was peripheral blood. The receptors were gathered from a man aged 50-60 years with COVID-19, enrolled during active disease. Both conserved end residues are part of each CDR3. Size tells how often a clone was seen (once, few, many) or the class of an expanded clone, and some rows leave it out.

j_gene	v_gene	abundance	CDR3aa
TRBJ2-5	TRBV18	NA	CASSPGTTTETQYF
TRBJ2-2	TRBV18	NA	CASSPISAEGASGELFF
TRBJ2-1	TRBV18	NA	CASSRGTSGSSYNEQFF
TRBJ1-2	TRBV11-2	NA	CASSPLGGAYGYTF
TRBJ2-2	TRBV9	NA	CASSAQRPRQGPVGELFF
TRBJ2-5	TRBV12-3/TRBV12-4	NA	CASSLVRGETQYF
TRBJ2-4	TRBV7-9	few	CASSLAEAKNIQYF
TRBJ1-2	TRBV4-3	NA	CASSQGGTSYGYTF
TRBJ2-1	TRBV7-3	NA	CASSIGGARNEQFF
TRBJ1-3	TRBV3-1/TRBV3-2	NA	CASSPLRRHTIYF
TRBJ2-5	TRBV9	NA	CASSVQGGQETQYF
TRBJ2-3	TRBV12-3/TRBV12-4	NA	CASRGILDTQYF
TRBJ2-7	TRBV19	NA	CASSNAGTGSDEQYF
TRBJ1-2	TRBV2	NA	CASSEFLEGYTF
TRBJ2-1	TRBV7-9	NA	CASSFGTSGGALDEQFF
TRBJ2-1	TRBV2	NA	CASSVGLAGGGEGEQFF
TRBJ2-1	TRBV4-2	few	CASSQETSGGADEQFF
TRBJ2-7	TRBV5-1	NA	CASSLTSGTYEQYF
TRBJ2-1	TRBV2	NA	CASRDQGYEQFF
TRBJ1-1	TRBV27	NA	CASSFQGFAEAFF
TRBJ2-1	TRBV5-1	NA	CASSFINRVYEQFF
TRBJ1-1	TRBV5-4	NA	CASSVDSWTEAFF
TRBJ1-2	TRBV7-3	NA	CASSLAGAGYTF
TRBJ2-1	TRBV28	NA	CASSFNAGASVNEQFF
TRBJ2-2	TRBV11-3	NA	CASSFRGGYTGELFF
TRBJ2-2	TRBV5-1	NA	CASSLLPPPVTGELFF
TRBJ2-1	TRBV2	NA	CASSGTGGSPYEQFF
TRBJ2-3	TRBV5-1	NA	CASSLGSSGPFTDTQYF
TRBJ2-7	TRBV28	NA	CASSAPSGRAYEQYF
TRBJ1-5	TRBV19	NA	CASHKGGNQPQHF
TRBJ2-7	TRBV27	NA	CASSLSRLAGGEQYF
TRBJ2-7	TRBV12-3/TRBV12-4	NA	CASRRSYEQYF
TRBJ2-2	TRBV5-4	NA	CASSSAKGVGTGELFF
TRBJ2-3	TRBV6-2/TRBV6-3	NA	CASSLSYNGQGSTDTQYF
TRBJ2-5	TRBV27	few	CASSPPRLAGILETQYF
TRBJ1-2	TRBV7-2	NA	CASSLGAAGYTF
TRBJ1-2	TRBV6-2/TRBV6-3	NA	CASSRAGTGYGYTF
TRBJ1-6	TRBV7-9	NA	CASSITGTNGLLHF
TRBJ1-1	TRBV5-5	NA	CASSLASWGRNTEAFF
TRBJ2-1	TRBV20-1	NA	CSASPAGQTSYNEQFF
TRBJ2-3	TRBV3-1/TRBV3-2	NA	CASSQDWFSGHTDTQYF
TRBJ1-5	TRBV19	NA	CASSMSLSPNQPQHF
TRBJ2-1	TRBV14	NA	CASSQAGTSFFNEQFF
TRBJ1-4	TRBV5-1	NA	CASSPRSRVAGATNEKLFF
TRBJ1-6	TRBV18	NA	CASSPQGDSPLHF
TRBJ2-7	TRBV28	NA	CASRTNYEQYF
TRBJ2-5	TRBV6-5	NA	CASSYSQQETQYF
TRBJ1-1	TRBV6-5	NA	CASSRSGMNTEAFF
TRBJ2-1	TRBV30	once	CAWSGRVLNEQFF
TRBJ2-3	TRBV4-1	NA	CASSPGTGKDTQYF
TRBJ1-5	TRBV28	NA	CASSFDRVSQPQHF
TRBJ1-1	TRBV29-1	NA	CSVVSNLGQGTTEAFF
TRBJ1-1	TRBV3-1/TRBV3-2	NA	CASSQSGADTEAFF
TRBJ2-7	TRBV5-4	once	CASSLDGMNYEQYF
TRBJ1-4	TRBV5-8	NA	CASGPGDRAEKLFF
TRBJ2-7	TRBV11-1	NA	CASSRSASGTYEQYF
TRBJ1-2	TRBV9	NA	CASSVKETIYGYTF
TRBJ2-5	TRBV18	NA	CASSPRRDWETQYF
TRBJ1-1	TRBV7-9	once	CASSLGQGWDEAFF
TRBJ2-2	TRBV11-3	NA	CASSLGGSDSGELFF